Listed here is a single T cell receptor (beta chain). Its antigen remains unknown. The data belong to a study of spatial heterogeneity in lung cancer. Unique molecular identifiers tagged every individual TCR cDNA molecule. MiXCR, run by TCRdb on the 5' RACE reads, gives a single entry per CDR3 protein. Of nearly 50,000 distinct CDR3 sequences in the sample, 6.5% to 8% are singletons; the top ten hold more than 10%. CDR1 is SGHTA and CDR2 is FQGNSA in the germline V gene. The CDR3 contains 16 residues. V was shortened by 4 bases and J by 3 bases, with 19 bases between the two germline ends. Findings and limits, study-wide: In blood, ubiquitous expanded tumor TCRs appeared more at resection than follow-up.

Regarding time point: sample taken at primary tumor resection. Tumor, nontumor lung or frozen PBMC supplied whole RNA that was sequenced unsorted. Patients with untreated early-stage non-small cell lung cancer, numbering around 71, were the donors. The TCR originated in a female donor with early-stage non-small cell lung cancer. The starting material was PBMCs, obtained at surgery. The rearrangement links TRBV7-2 to TRBJ2-7; maybe TRBD2 (5 bases). The DNA of the CDR3 is TGTGCCAGCAGCTCCCGCCCAGGAGGAGAGTACTACGAGCAGTACTTC. Residues: CASSSRPGGEYYEQYF.